These T cell receptor beta chains were read from a single sample in a study of blood T cell repertoires in COVID-19. Repertoires were generated with immunoSEQ multiplex PCR, while TCRdb's copy carries only in-frame clones and drops some. The sample includes about 52,000 clones, roughly 90% of them seen just once. The sample taken for sequencing was peripheral blood. The receptors were sampled from an elderly man with active or convalescent COVID-19. Each CDR3 is given with its conserved first and last residue. Each record gives: D gene, clone size, J gene, V gene, CDR3 DNA, CDR3 protein. D genes are given only for firm matches. Only some rows state a clone size, as once, few, many or a class for expanded clones.

. . TRBJ1-2 TRBV9 TGTGCCACCGGGGGGACTCCGGGACGGACTAACTATGGCTACACCTTC CATGGTPGRTNYGYTF
TRBD1 . TRBJ1-4 TRBV5-1 TGCGCCAGCAGCCCTGGGACAGCCTTCTTCAATGAAAAACTGTTTTTT CASSPGTAFFNEKLFF
TRBD1 few TRBJ1-5 TRBV7-8 TGTGCCAGCAGCTCCCCGACAGGGGATAGCAATCAGCCCCAGCATTTT CASSSPTGDSNQPQHF
TRBD2 . TRBJ2-7 TRBV7-2 TGTGCCAGCAGCTTGCCGGGACTAGCGGTAACTTACTTC CASSLPGLAVTYF
. . TRBJ2-3 TRBV20-1 TGCAGTGCTAGTGGGATCAGGTCATCAGATACGCAGTATTTT CSASGIRSSDTQYF
TRBD2 . TRBJ2-5 TRBV4-1 TGCGCCAGCGGAGCTTATGCGTCTAGCGGGGGAGAGACCCAGTACTTC CASGAYASSGGETQYF
. . TRBJ1-2 TRBV28 TGTGCCAGCAGTCTGGGGCAGAACTATGGCTACACCTTC CASSLGQNYGYTF
TRBD2 . TRBJ2-2 TRBV18 TGTGCCAGCTCACCTAGCGGGGGGGCCCTCGGCGGGGAGCTGTTTTTT CASSPSGGALGGELFF
. . TRBJ2-1 TRBV7-3 TGTGCCAGCAGCTTAAGAGCGCTGAATTACAATGAGCAGTTCTTC CASSLRALNYNEQFF
TRBD2 once TRBJ2-3 TRBV7-2 TGTGCCAGCAGCTTAGCTGGACTAGCGGGCGAAGCGCCCGATACGCAGTATTTT CASSLAGLAGEAPDTQYF
. . TRBJ2-2 TRBV7-8 TGTGCCAGCAGCTTAGTTTTGGGGGCTTCCCCGAACACCGGGGAGCTGTTTTTT CASSLVLGASPNTGELFF
TRBD2 . TRBJ2-7 TRBV5-1 TGCGCCAGCAGCCTCTACCCTAGCGGGGAGTACGAGCAGTACTTC CASSLYPSGEYEQYF
. . TRBJ1-3 TRBV29-1 TGCAGCGTTAAAGGACTGCACTCTGGAAACACCATATATTTT CSVKGLHSGNTIYF
TRBD1 . TRBJ1-1 TRBV30 TGTGCCTGGAGTGTGGGGACAGGGGCGAACACTGAAGCTTTCTTT CAWSVGTGANTEAFF
. . TRBJ2-2 TRBV7-9 TGTGCCAGCACCAGCCGGGGGACCACAAGCAGCGGGGAGCTGTTTTTT CASTSRGTTSSGELFF
TRBD1 . TRBJ1-5 TRBV10-3 TGTGCCATCAGTCCAACAGGGGAGAGTGGGCCCCAGCATTTT CAISPTGESGPQHF
. . TRBJ1-1 TRBV7-9 TGTGCCAGCAGCTACGCAAGCCCTAACACTGAAGCTTTCTTT CASSYASPNTEAFF
. . TRBJ1-4 TRBV6-6 TGTGCCAGCAGTAACCGGGACTGGGTTGAAAAACTGTTTTTT CASSNRDWVEKLFF
TRBD1 . TRBJ2-7 TRBV28 TGTGCCAGCAGCCGCTTGGGGACAGGGACGTCATACGAGCAGTACTTC CASSRLGTGTSYEQYF
TRBD1 . TRBJ2-7 TRBV28 TGTGCCAGCATTTCGGGACAGGGGAGTCGCGAGCAGTACTTC CASISGQGSREQYF
TRBD1 . TRBJ1-4 TRBV6-6 TGTGCCAGCAGTACGACAGGGGTAAATGAAAAACTGTTTTTT CASSTTGVNEKLFF
TRBD2 . TRBJ2-7 TRBV7-2 TGTGCCAGCAGCCCATCGGCTGGGACTAGCTTTAGCTACGAGCAGTACTTC CASSPSAGTSFSYEQYF
. . TRBJ1-1 TRBV28 TGTGCCAGCACCTTATCGAACGGGAGAGGTGAAGCTTTCTTT CASTLSNGRGEAFF
. . TRBJ1-2 TRBV19 TGTGCCAGTAGTCTCGCCCTTGACAGGACTAACTATGGCTACACCTTC CASSLALDRTNYGYTF
. . TRBJ1-3 TRBV24-1 TGTGCCACCTCCCGGGGTGCGACTGGAAACACCATATATTTT CATSRGATGNTIYF
TRBD2 . TRBJ2-1 TRBV30 TGTGCCTGGAGTGTAGCGGGGGGCCTATACAATGAGCAGTTCTTC CAWSVAGGLYNEQFF
. . TRBJ2-7 TRBV5-1 TGCGCCAGCAGCACACAGGCGAGCTCCTACGAGCAGTACTTC CASSTQASSYEQYF
TRBD2 . TRBJ2-3 TRBV4-2 TGTGCCAGCAGCCCAGGACTAGCGGGAGATATAGATACGCAGTATTTT CASSPGLAGDIDTQYF
. . TRBJ1-5 TRBV18 TGTGCCAGCTCACTGGGGGCCCCGAGGAACAATCAGCCCCAGCATTTT CASSLGAPRNNQPQHF
. . TRBJ2-5 TRBV10-3 TGTGCCATCAGCGAACGAGGGTCTAGTCAAGAGACCCAGTACTTC CAISERGSSQETQYF
. . TRBJ2-1 TRBV20-1 TGCAGTGCTAGGCAACGGAATGAGCAGTTCTTC CSARQRNEQFF
TRBD1 . TRBJ1-1 TRBV5-1 TGCGCCAGCTCGGGACAGGGGGAACCGAACACTGAAGCTTTCTTT CASSGQGEPNTEAFF
TRBD1 . TRBJ1-2 TRBV7-9 TGTGCCAGCAGCCCGAGACAGGGGGTCCCCGGGGACTATGGCTACACCTTC CASSPRQGVPGDYGYTF
TRBD2 few TRBJ2-7 TRBV6-2/TRBV6-3 TGTGCCAGCAGTTACGCTAGCGGGAGCTACGAGCAGTACTTC CASSYASGSYEQYF
TRBD1 . TRBJ2-1 TRBV18 TGTGCCAGCTCACCGGGGCTCGGGACAGGGGGCCATGAGCAGTTCTTC CASSPGLGTGGHEQFF
TRBD1 . TRBJ2-5 TRBV19 TGTGCCAGTAGTCCCCCGGGACAGGGCCTTTGGGAACAAGAGACCCAGTACTTC CASSPPGQGLWEQETQYF
. . TRBJ1-1 TRBV7-9 TGTGCCAGCAGCTTAGGAGGGCTGAACACTGAAGCTTTCTTT CASSLGGLNTEAFF
TRBD1 . TRBJ1-2 TRBV5-4 TGTGCCAGCAGCTTGAACAGGGGCTCCCAGTCGGGGGGCTACACCTTC CASSLNRGSQSGGYTF
TRBD2 . TRBJ2-5 TRBV4-2 TGTGCCAGCAGCCTTCGGACTAGCGGGGGGGAGAAGAGAGAGACCCAGTACTTC CASSLRTSGGEKRETQYF
TRBD2 . TRBJ2-5 TRBV6-5 TGTGCCAGCGCGAGAACTAGCGGGAGGGCCGACCAGTACTTC CASARTSGRADQYF
. . TRBJ1-1 TRBV5-4 TGTGCCAGCAGCTTTGACCCGGACAGTTACACTGAAGCTTTCTTT CASSFDPDSYTEAFF
TRBD1 few TRBJ2-3 TRBV11-3 TGTGCCAGCAGCTTTAGACAGGGGCACACAGATACGCAGTATTTT CASSFRQGHTDTQYF
. once TRBJ1-3 TRBV15 TGTGCCACCAGCAACGGGGGATCAGGAAACACCATATATTTT CATSNGGSGNTIYF
. . TRBJ2-7 TRBV28 TGTGCCAGCAGCGAGGGTGGGAACGAGCAGTACTTC CASSEGGNEQYF
TRBD1 . TRBJ2-5 TRBV27 TGTGCCAGCAGTCCAGGACGGGACAGGGGTTCAGAGACCCAGTACTTC CASSPGRDRGSETQYF
TRBD1 once TRBJ1-4 TRBV5-8 TGTGCCAGCAGCCCGGGACAGGGAGGTAATGAAAAACTGTTTTTT CASSPGQGGNEKLFF